The T cell receptor (beta chain) under discussion was sequenced for a study of blood T cell repertoires in COVID-19. Whole-study context: From the United States, Italy and Spain came samples of acute and convalescent COVID-19. Sources were T cells, B-cell-depleted T cells, or PBMCs; the material itself was cDNA or gDNA.

This clone was picked up one time. The CDR3 is 13 residues long. Trimming took 3 bases from V and 3 from J, leaving 9 bases between them. Germline loops: CDR1 SGHVS, CDR2 FNYEAQ. Sequencing used immunoSEQ multiplex PCR; TCRdb keeps in-frame clones, though not all of them. The sample lists about 46,000 clones; approximately 80% were seen once. The chain employs TRBV7-6 and TRBJ2-7; no firm D call. Material: peripheral blood. The clonotype comes from a man aged 60-69 years with acute or convalescent COVID-19. CDR3 residues: CASSFGPHYEQYF. The CDR3 coding sequence is TGTGCCAGCAGCTTTGGCCCTCACTACGAGCAGTACTTC.